This entry describes one TCR beta chain. The target antigen is unknown. This entry belongs to a study of cytomegalovirus exposure and HLA in healthy donors. Study in general: An early release of data contained some 80 million unique TCRs, which came from HLA-typed donors.

Nominal health characterized the donors when sampled, though unrecorded immune exposures were likely. Researchers ran the PCR with 60 Vbeta and 13 Jbeta primers. Repertoires were generated with immunoSEQ multiplex PCR, while TCRdb's copy carries only in-frame clones and drops some. The record lists 150,000 or so clones, of which the ten most abundant hold 1% to 1.5%. Study-wide results and caveats: Later analysis revealed greater clonal expansion in HLA-associated TCR beta chains than in equally common others.

Trimming took off 4 bases at V and 0 bases at J, with 16 bases between the two ends. Germline V gene data show CDR1 as SGHTA and CDR2 as FQGTGA. The CDR3 totals 17 residues. This chain joins TRBV7-3 and TRBJ2-1, with D perhaps TRBD1 (5 bases). The sequenced sample was PBMCs. The sequence came from a woman aged 55-70 years in good health and CMV-seronegative. The CDR3 nucleotides are TGTGCCAGCAGCTGGAAAATGACAGCCAGCTCCTACAATGAGCAGTTCTTC. Translating it yields CASSWKMTASSYNEQFF.